At least ten counts were recorded for the clone carrying this TCR beta chain. Its specificity is unknown. The CDR3 has 12 residues. Trimming took 2 bases from V and 2 from J, leaving 0 bases between them. Germline-derived CDR1 and CDR2 are MRHNA and SNTAGT. This entry comes from a study of tumor and adjacent non-tumor tissue in lung cancer. Looking at the study overall: Each sample yielded around 4.2 million productive TCRbeta reads on average.

The study's findings and limits: Top 100 clones took a larger repertoire share in normal lung. TCR diversity was significantly greater in tumor than normal lung tissue.

RNA was extracted from bulk tissue without any cell sorting. This non-tumor lung sample came from over 3 cm beyond the tumor edge. A modified ARM-PCR protocol with three rounds of nested PCR amplified TCRbeta. TCRdb re-derived calls from the multiplex PCR reads in MiXCR, one entry per CDR3 protein. This sample has roughly 67,000 distinct CDR3 sequences, with under 80% found just once. V and J are TRBV6-4 and TRBJ2-2; no definite D call. The sample was distant non-tumor lung tissue. This receptor was identified in a man aged 55 to 70 with non-small cell lung cancer. The CDR3 loop is CASSDNTGELFF. CDR3 nucleotide sequence: TGTGCCAGCAGTGACAACACCGGGGAGCTGTTTTTT.